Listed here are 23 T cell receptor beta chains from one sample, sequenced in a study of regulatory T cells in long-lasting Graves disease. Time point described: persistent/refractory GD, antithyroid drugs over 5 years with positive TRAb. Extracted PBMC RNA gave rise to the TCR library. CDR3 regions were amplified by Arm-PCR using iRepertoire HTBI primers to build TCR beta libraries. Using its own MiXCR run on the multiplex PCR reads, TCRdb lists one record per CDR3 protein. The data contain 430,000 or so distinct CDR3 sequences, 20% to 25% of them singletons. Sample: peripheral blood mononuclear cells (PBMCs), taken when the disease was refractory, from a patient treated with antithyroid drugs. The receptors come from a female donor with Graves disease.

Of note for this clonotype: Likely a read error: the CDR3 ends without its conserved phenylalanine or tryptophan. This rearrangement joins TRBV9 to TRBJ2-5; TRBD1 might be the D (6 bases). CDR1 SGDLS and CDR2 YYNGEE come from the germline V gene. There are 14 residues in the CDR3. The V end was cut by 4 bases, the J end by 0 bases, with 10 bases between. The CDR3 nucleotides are TGTGCCAGCAGCATCGGGACAAACCAAGAGACCCAGTACCTC. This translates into CASSIGTNQETQYL.

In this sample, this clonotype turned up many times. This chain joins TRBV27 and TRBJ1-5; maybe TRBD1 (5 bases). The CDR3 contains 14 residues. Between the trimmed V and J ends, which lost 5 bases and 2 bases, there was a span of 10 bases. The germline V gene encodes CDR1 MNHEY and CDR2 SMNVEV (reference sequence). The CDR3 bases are TGTGCCAGCAGTCCGTTGACAGGCAATCAGCCCCAGCATTTT. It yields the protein CASSPLTGNQPQHF.

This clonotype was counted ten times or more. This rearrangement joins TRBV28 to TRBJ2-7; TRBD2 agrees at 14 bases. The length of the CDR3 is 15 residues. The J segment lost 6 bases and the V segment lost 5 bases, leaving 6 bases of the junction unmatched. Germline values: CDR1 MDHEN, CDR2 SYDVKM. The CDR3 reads CASSQGTSGSLEQYF. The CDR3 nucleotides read TGTGCCAGCAGTCAAGGGACTAGCGGGAGTCTCGAGCAGTACTTC. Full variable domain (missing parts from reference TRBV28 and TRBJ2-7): DVKVTQSSRYLVKRTGEKVFLECVQDMDHENMFWYRQDPGLGLRLIYFSYDVKMKEKGDIPEGYSVSREKKERFSLILESASTNQTSMYLCASSQGTSGSLEQYFGPGTRLTVT.

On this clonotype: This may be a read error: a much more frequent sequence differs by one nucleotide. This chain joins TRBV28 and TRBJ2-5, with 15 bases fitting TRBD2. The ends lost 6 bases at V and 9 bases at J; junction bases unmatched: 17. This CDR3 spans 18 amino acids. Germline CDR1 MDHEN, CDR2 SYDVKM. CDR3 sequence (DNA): TGTGCCAGCAGCCTAACGGGACTAGCGGGAGGCCCTCGGAAGGCCCAGTACTTC. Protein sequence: CASSLTGLAGGPRKAQYF.

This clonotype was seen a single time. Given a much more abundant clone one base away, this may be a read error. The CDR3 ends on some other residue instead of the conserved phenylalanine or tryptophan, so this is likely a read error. CDR3 in amino acids: CASGKLNDEQYS. CDR3 sequence (DNA): TGTGCCAGCGGCAAGCTTAATGACGAGCAGTACTCC. The V and J genes are TRBV27 and TRBJ2-7; D remains unclear. The V end lost 8 bases, the J end lost 5 bases, and 13 bases lay between the germline ends. The germline gives CDR1 MNHEY, CDR2 SMNVEV (reference sequence). This CDR3 is built from 12 residues.

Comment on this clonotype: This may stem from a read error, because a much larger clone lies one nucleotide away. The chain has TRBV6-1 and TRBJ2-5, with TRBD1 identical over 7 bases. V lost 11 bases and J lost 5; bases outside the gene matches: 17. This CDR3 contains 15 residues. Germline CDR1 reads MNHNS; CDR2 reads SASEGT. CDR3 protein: CARIDGTARLETQYF. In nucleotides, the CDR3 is TGTGCCCGCATCGACGGGACAGCGAGGTTGGAGACCCAGTACTTC.

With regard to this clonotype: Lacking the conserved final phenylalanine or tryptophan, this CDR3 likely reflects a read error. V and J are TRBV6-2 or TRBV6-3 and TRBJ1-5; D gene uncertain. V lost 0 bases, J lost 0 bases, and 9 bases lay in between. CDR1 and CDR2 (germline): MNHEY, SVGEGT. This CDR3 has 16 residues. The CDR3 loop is CASSYSQAYSNQPQHL. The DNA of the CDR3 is TGTGCCAGCAGTTACTCGCAGGCTTATAGCAATCAGCCCCAGCATCTT.

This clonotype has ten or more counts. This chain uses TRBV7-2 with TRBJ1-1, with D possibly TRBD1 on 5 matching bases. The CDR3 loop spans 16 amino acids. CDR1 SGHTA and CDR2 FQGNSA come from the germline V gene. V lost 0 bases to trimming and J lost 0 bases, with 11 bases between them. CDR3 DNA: TGTGCCAGCAGCTTAGCGTCCAGGGTCATGAACACTGAAGCTTTCTTT. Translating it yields CASSLASRVMNTEAFF.

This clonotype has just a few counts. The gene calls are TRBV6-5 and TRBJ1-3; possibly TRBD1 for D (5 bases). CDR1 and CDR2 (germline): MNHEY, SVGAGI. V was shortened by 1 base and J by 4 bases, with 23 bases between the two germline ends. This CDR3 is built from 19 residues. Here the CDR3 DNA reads TGTGCCAGCAGTTACTACCCTCCGGGACGCGGGAGAAGAGGAAACACCATATATTTT. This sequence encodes CASSYYPPGRGRRGNTIYF.

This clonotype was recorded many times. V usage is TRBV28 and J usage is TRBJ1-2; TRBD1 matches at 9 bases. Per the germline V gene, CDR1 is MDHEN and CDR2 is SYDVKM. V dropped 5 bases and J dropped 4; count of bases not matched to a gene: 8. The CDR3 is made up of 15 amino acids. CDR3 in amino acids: CASSNPDRGIYGYTF. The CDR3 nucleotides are TGTGCCAGCAGTAATCCAGACAGGGGGATCTATGGCTACACCTTC.

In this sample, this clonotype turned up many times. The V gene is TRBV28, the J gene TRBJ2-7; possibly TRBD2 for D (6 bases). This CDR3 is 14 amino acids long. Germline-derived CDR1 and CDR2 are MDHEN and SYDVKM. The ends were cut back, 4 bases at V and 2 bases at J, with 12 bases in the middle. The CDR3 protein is CASSSRGIAYEQYF. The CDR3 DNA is TGTGCCAGCAGTTCCCGGGGGATTGCCTACGAGCAGTACTTC.

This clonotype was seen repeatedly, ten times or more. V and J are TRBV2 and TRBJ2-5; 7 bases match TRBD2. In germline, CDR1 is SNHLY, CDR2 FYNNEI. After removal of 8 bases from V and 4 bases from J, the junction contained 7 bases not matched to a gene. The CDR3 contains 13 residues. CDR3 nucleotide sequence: TGTGCCAGCTTGAAGCGGGAATTAGAGACCCAGTACTTC. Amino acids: CASLKRELETQYF.

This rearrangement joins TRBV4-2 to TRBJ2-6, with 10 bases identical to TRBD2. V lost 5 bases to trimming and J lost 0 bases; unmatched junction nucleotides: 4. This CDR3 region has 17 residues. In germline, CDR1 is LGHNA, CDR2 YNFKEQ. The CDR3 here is CASSGSGRSSGANVLTF. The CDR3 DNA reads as TGTGCCAGCAGCGGTAGCGGGAGGTCCTCTGGGGCCAACGTCCTGACTTTC.

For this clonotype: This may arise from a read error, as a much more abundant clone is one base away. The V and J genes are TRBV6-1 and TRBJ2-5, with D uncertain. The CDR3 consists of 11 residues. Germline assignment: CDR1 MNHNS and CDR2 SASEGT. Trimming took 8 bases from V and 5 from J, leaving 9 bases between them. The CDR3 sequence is CASPANETQYF. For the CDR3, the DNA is TGTGCCAGCCCGGCAAACGAGACCCAGTACTTC.

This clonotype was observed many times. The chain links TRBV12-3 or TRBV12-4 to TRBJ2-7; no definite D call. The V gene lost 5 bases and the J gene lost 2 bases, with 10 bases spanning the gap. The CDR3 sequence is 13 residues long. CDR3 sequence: CASSPGRTYEQYF. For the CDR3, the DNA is TGTGCCAGCAGTCCCGGACGGACCTACGAGCAGTACTTC.

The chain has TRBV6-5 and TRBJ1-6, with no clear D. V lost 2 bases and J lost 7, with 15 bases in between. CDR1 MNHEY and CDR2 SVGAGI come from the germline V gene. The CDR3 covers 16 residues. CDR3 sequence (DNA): TGTGCCAGCAGTTACCAGCCGGGCCTAGGGAATTCACCCCTCCACTTT. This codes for CASSYQPGLGNSPLHF.

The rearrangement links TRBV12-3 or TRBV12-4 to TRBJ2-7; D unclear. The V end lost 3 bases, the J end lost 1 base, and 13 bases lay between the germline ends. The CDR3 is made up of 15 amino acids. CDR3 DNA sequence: TGTGCCAGCAGTTTTCTGGGGATTGGGTCCTACGAGCAGTACTTC. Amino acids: CASSFLGIGSYEQYF.

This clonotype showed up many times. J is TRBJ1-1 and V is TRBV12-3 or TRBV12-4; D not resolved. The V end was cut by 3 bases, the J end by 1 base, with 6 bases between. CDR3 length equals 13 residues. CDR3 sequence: CASSFVQNTEAFF. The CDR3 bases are TGTGCCAGCAGTTTTGTTCAGAACACTGAAGCTTTCTTT.

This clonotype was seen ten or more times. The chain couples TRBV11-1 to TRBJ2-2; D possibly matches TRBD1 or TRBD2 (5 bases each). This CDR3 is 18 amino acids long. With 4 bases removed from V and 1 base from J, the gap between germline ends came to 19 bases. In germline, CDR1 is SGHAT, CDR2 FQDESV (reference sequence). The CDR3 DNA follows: TGTGCCAGCAGCTCCCCTTTTGGGACCAATCGGAACACCGGGGAGCTGTTTTTT. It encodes CASSSPFGTNRNTGELFF.

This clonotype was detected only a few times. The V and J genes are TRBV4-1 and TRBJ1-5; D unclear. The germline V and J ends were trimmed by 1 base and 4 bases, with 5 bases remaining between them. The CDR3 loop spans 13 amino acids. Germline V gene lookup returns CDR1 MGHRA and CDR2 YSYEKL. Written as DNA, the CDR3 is TGCGCCAGCAGCCAAGTTGTGAATCAGCCCCAGCATTTT. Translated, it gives CASSQVVNQPQHF.

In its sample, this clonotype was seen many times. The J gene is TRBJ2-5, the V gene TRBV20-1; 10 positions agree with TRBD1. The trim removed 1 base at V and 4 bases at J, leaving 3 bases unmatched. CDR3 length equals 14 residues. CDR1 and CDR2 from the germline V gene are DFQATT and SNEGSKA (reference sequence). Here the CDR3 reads CSARGQGARETQYF. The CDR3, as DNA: TGCAGTGCTAGAGGACAGGGGGCGCGAGAGACCCAGTACTTC.

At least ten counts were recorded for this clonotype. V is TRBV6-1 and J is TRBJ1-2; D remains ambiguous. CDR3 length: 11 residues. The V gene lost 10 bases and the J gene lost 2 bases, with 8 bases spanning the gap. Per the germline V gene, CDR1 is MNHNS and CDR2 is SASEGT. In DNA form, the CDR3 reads TGTGCCACCCCTGAAAACTATGGCTACACCTTC. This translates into CATPENYGYTF.

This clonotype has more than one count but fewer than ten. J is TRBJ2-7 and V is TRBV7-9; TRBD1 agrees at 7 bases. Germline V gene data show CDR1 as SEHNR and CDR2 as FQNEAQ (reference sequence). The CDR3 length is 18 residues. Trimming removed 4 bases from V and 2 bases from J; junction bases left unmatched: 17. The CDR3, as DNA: TGTGCCAGCAGCTCCGGACAGGATGGGGTTGTTGGAACCTACGAGCAGTACTTC. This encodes CASSSGQDGVVGTYEQYF.